Each of the 5 T cell receptor beta chains below was sequenced from the same sample in a study of T cells in women clearing cervical HPV infection. Generated by immunoSEQ multiplex PCR, the TCRdb table keeps only in-frame clones and is missing some. The specimen's table records 25,000 to 35,000 clones. Sequencing used blood buffy coat. These receptors were obtained from a woman between 18 and 69 years old with a cervical HPV16 infection that either progressed to CIN3+ or cleared (not recorded which).

As regards this clone: The read falls 3 residues short of the CDR3 end, and the missing part is taken from the germline J gene. V and J are TRBV12-3 or TRBV12-4 and TRBJ1-1; a weak D match, TRBD1 (5 bases). Trimming removed 3 bases at V and 7 bases at J, with 6 bases between. The CDR3 is 11 amino acids. CDR3 bases read: TGTGCCAGCAGTTTCGACAGTGAA. Translation gives CASSFDSE. The entire CDR3 protein reads CASSFDSEAFF.

As concerns this clone: Sequencing ends 3 residues short of the CDR3 end; the germline J gene provides the rest. This sequence joins TRBV6-2 or TRBV6-3 and TRBJ2-1, with 7 bases lining up with TRBD2. This CDR3 has 14 amino acids. Germline V gives CDR1 MNHEY, CDR2 SVGEGT. The V and J ends lost 8 bases and 5 bases, in that order; junction bases with no gene match: 9. The CDR3 protein is CASVAREQHNEQFF. The CDR3 bases that were read are TGTGCCAGCGTGGCGCGGGAGCAACACAATGAG.

CDR3 residues: CSVPRGPGMNTQYF. The CDR3 DNA, read in part, is TGCAGTGTTCCGAGGGGGCCAGGCATGAATACG. V usage is TRBV20-1 and J usage is TRBJ2-3; 7 bases map to TRBD1. Read sequence stops 3 residues before the CDR3 end, and the germline J gene provides the missing end. Germline V gives CDR1 DFQATT, CDR2 SNEGSKA (reference sequence). Trimming removed 7 bases from V and 7 bases from J; junction bases left unmatched: 14. This CDR3 contains 14 residues.

For this clone: The read terminates 3 residues before the CDR3 end, so the remaining end is supplied by the germline J gene. The chain uses TRBV6-2 or TRBV6-3 and TRBJ2-7; weak D call: TRBD1 (6 bases). Trimming took off 4 bases at V and 2 bases at J, with 15 bases between the two ends. The CDR3 is made up of 15 amino acids. The germline gives CDR1 MNHEY, CDR2 SVGEGT. CDR3 bases read: TGTGCCAGCAGTTCAGGGCCAGGGGAACCCTACGAG. Residues: CASSSGPGEPYE. The whole CDR3 reads CASSSGPGEPYEQYF.

A remark on this clone: Sequencing ends 3 residues short of the CDR3 end; the germline J gene provides the rest. The V gene is TRBV28, the J gene TRBJ2-1; TRBD1 agrees at 9 bases. The CDR3 totals 15 residues. After removal of 4 bases from V and 7 bases from J, the junction contained 8 bases not matched to a gene. CDR1 and CDR2 (germline): MDHEN, SYDVKM. The CDR3 region is CASSYFRDRENEQFF. The DNA read from the CDR3 is TGTGCCAGCAGTTACTTCCGGGACAGGGAAAATGAG.